This T cell receptor (beta chain) is from a study of Ad26.COV2.S vaccination and SARS-CoV-2 variants. Sequenced by immunoSEQ multiplex PCR; TCRdb stores in-frame clones only, minus some. The data show hundreds of thousands of clones, 83% seen once. The treatment: 15 to 20 received Ad26.COV2.S at low or high dose, single or two shots; several received placebo; per-sample allocation not given. It was on day 63 after the first vaccine or placebo injection that samples were taken. This specimen consisted of peripheral blood, obtained in a trial of Ad26.COV2.S vaccine versus placebo. This clonotype originated in a person between 18 and 60 years old who received the Ad26.COV2.S COVID-19 vaccine or a placebo.

CDR3 in amino acids: CASSLEGRTDTQYF. The CDR3 region has the DNA TGTGCCAGCAGCTTAGAGGGGCGGACAGATACGCAGTATTTT. V is TRBV7-9 and J is TRBJ2-3; the D gene is possibly TRBD1 (5 bases). The CDR3 has 14 amino acids. Trimming removed 1 base at V and 3 bases at J, with 8 bases between. Germline V gene lookup returns CDR1 SEHNR and CDR2 FQNEAQ (reference sequence). Variable domain in full (rest from reference TRBV7-9 and TRBJ2-3): DTGVSQNPRHKITKRGQNVTFRCDPISEHNRLYWYRQTLGQGPEFLTYFQNEAQLEKSRLLSDRFSAERPKGSFSTLEIQRTEQGDSAMYLCASSLEGRTDTQYFGPGTRLTVL.